This T cell receptor (beta chain) was documented in a study of CD8 T cells in Susac syndrome. Study findings and constraints: Acknowledgment was made by the study that its TCR sequencing and HLA analysis involved a relatively small number of individuals.

A quantity of about 0.45 to 1 ug RNA underwent reverse transcription using random hexamers. A single record per CDR3 protein comes from TCRdb applying MiXCR to the immunoSEQ multiplex PCR reads. The table lists 400,000 to 550,000 distinct CDR3 sequences, around 83% of them singletons. With regard to this clonotype: What it binds is not known.

V lost 3 bases and J 2 bases, leaving 17 bases between the germline ends. The CDR3 runs to 18 residues. Germline V CDR1 and CDR2: SEHNR, FQNEAQ (reference sequence). TCR beta sequencing was performed on blood CD8+ and CD4+ T cells. Through negative isolation, CD4+ and CD8+ T cells were obtained, while TEMRA cells were enriched using FACS. This TCR was recovered from a human donor with multiple sclerosis. The sample comprised CD8+ T cells from PBMCs. The chain is built from TRBV7-9 and TRBJ2-6; D remains ambiguous. The CDR3 sequence: CASSFRLIPETGANVLTF. In nucleotides, the CDR3 is TGTGCCAGCAGCTTTAGGCTCATCCCCGAGACTGGGGCCAACGTCCTGACTTTC.